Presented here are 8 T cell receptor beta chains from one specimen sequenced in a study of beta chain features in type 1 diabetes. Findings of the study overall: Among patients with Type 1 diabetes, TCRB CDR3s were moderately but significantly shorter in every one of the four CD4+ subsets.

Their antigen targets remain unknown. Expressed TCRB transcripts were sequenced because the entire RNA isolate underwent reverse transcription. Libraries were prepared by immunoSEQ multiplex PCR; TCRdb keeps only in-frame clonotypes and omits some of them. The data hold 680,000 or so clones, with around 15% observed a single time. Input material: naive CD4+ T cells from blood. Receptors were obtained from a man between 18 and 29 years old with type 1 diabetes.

CDR3 sequence reads: CASSQVGLAGGRDTQYF. The CDR3 DNA sequence: TGCGCCAGCAGCCAAGTAGGACTAGCGGGGGGTAGGGATACGCAGTATTTT. V usage is TRBV4-1 and J usage is TRBJ2-3; TRBD2 agrees at 14 bases. Germline loops: CDR1 MGHRA, CDR2 YSYEKL. This CDR3 spans 17 amino acids. V lost 1 base and J lost 6; bases outside the gene matches: 6.

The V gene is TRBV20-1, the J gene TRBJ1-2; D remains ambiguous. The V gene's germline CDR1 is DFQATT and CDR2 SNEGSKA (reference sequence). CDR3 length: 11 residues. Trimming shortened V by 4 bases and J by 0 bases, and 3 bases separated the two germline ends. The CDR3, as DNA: TGCAGTGCTAACGCTAACTATGGCTACACCTTC. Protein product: CSANANYGYTF.

CDR3 DNA: TGCAGCGTTGAAGTCCCGGGACTCTCCTCCTACGAGCAGTACTTC. This gives the protein CSVEVPGLSSYEQYF. V and J are TRBV29-1 and TRBJ2-7; weak D call: TRBD2 (6 bases). The germline V gene has CDR1 SQVTM and CDR2 ANQGSEA. The V gene lost 1 base and the J gene lost 0 bases, with 13 bases spanning the gap. The CDR3 loop spans 15 amino acids.

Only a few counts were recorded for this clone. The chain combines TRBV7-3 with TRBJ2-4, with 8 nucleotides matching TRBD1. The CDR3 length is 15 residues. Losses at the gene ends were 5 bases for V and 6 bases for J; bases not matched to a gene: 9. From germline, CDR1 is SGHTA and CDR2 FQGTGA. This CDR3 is CASSAGQGTGNIQYF. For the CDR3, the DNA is TGTGCCAGCAGCGCTGGACAGGGAACAGGAAACATTCAGTACTTC.

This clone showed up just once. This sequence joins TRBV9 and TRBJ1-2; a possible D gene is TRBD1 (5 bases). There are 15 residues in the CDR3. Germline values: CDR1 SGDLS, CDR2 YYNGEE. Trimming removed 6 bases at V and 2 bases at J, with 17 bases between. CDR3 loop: CASTVGQGWNYGYTF. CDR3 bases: TGTGCCAGCACCGTGGGGCAGGGATGGAACTATGGCTACACCTTC. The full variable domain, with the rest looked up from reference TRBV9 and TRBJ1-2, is DSGVTQTPKHLITATGQRVTLRCSPRSGDLSVYWYQQSLDQGLQFLIQYYNGEERAKGNILERFSAQQFPDLHSELNLSSLELGDSALYFCASTVGQGWNYGYTFGSGTRLTVV.

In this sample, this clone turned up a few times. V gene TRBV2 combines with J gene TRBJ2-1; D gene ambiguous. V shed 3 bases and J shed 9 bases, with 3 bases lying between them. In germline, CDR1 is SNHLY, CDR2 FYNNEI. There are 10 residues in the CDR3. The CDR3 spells CASSETEQFF. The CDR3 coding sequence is TGTGCCAGCAGTGAGACTGAGCAGTTCTTC.

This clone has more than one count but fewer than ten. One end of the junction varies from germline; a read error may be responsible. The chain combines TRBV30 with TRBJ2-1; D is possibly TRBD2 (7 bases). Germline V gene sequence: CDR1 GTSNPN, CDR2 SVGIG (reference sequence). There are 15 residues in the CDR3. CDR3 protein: CAGSVGGGENNEQFF. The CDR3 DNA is TGTGCCGGGAGTGTAGGGGGGGGCGAAAACAATGAGCAGTTCTTC.

CDR3 sequence (DNA): TGTGCCAGCAGTTTAGCCGGGACAGGGGTCCGCCTGTTTTTT. The encoded protein is CASSLAGTGVRLFF. The J gene is TRBJ1-4, the V gene TRBV25-1; 10 bases line up with TRBD1. Germline V gene sequence: CDR1 MGHDK, CDR2 SYGVNS. V lost 5 bases and J lost 14; bases outside the gene matches: 11. This CDR3 has 14 residues. The full variable domain, its missing parts supplied by reference TRBV25-1 and TRBJ1-4, is EADIYQTPRYLVIGTGKKITLECSQTMGHDKMYWYQQDPGMELHLIHYSYGVNSTEKGDLSSESTVSRIRTEHFPLTLESARPSHTSQYLCASSLAGTGVRLFFGSGTQLSVL.